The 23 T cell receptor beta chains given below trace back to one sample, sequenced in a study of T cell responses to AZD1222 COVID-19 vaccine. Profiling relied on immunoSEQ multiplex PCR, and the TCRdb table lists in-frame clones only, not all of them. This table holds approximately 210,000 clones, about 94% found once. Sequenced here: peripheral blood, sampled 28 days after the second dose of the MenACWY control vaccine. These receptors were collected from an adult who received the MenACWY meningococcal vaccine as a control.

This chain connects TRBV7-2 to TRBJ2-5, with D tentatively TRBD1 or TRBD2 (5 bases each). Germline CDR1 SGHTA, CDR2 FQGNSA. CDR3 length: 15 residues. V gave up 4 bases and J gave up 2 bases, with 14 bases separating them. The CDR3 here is CASSSITGRQETQYF. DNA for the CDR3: TGTGCCAGCAGCTCGATTACGGGACGGCAAGAGACCCAGTACTTC.

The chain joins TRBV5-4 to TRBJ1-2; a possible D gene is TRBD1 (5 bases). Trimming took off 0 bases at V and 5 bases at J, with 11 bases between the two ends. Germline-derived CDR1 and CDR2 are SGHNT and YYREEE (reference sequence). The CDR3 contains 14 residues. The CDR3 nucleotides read TGTGCCAGCAGCTTGGCTGGGACGCATTATGGCTACACCTTC. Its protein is CASSLAGTHYGYTF.

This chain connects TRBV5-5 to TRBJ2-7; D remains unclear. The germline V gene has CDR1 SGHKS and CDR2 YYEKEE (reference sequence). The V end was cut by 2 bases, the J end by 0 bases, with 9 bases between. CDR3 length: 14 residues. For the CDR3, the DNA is TGTGCCAGCAGCTTAGAACTGAGCTCCTACGAGCAGTACTTC. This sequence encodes CASSLELSSYEQYF.

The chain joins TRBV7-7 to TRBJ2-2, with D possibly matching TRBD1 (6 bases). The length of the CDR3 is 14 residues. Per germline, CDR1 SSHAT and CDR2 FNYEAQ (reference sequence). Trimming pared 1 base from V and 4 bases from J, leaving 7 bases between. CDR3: CASSLETGTGELFF. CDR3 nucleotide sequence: TGTGCCAGCAGCTTAGAGACAGGCACCGGGGAGCTGTTTTTT.

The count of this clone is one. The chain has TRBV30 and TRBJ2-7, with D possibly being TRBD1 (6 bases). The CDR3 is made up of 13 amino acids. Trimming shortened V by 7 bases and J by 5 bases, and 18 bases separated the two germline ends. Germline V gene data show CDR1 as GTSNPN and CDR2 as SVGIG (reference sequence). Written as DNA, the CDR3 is TGTGCCTTAGACAGGACCCGATCGGACGAGCAGTACTTC. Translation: CALDRTRSDEQYF.

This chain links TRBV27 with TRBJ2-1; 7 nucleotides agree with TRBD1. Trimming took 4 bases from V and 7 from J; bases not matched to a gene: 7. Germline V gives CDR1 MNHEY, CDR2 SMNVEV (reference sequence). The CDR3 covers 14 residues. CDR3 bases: TGTGCCAGCAGTTATGAGGGGGCGTATAATGAGCAGTTCTTC. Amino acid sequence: CASSYEGAYNEQFF.

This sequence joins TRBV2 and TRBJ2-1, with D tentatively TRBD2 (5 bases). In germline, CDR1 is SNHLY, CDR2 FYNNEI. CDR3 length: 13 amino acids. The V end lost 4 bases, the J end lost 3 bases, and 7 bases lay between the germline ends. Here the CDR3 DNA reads TGTGCCAGCAGTGGGACTTACTACAATGAGCAGTTCTTC. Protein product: CASSGTYYNEQFF.

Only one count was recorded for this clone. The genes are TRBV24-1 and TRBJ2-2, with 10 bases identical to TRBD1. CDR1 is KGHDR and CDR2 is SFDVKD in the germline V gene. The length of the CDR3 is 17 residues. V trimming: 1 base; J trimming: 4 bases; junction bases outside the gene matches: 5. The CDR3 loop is CATSDFTGQGFTGELFF. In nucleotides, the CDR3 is TGTGCCACCAGTGATTTTACGGGACAGGGGTTCACCGGGGAGCTGTTTTTT.

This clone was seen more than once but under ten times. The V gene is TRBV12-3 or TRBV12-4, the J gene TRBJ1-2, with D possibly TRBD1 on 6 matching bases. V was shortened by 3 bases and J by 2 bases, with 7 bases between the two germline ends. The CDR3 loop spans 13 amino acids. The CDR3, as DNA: TGTGCCAGCAGTTTTGGACAGAACTATGGCTACACCTTC. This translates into CASSFGQNYGYTF.

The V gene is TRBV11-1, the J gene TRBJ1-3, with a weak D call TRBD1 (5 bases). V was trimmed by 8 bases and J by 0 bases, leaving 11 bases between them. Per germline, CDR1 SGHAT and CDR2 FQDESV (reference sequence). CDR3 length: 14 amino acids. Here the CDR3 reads CASGDSGSGNTIYF. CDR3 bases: TGTGCCAGCGGCGACAGCGGCTCTGGAAACACCATATATTTT.

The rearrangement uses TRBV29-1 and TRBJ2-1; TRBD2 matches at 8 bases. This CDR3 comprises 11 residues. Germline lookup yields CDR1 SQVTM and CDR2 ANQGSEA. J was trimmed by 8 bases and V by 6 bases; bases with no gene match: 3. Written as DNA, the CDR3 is TGCAGCGTGGGACTAGGTTATGAGCAGTTCTTC. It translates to CSVGLGYEQFF.

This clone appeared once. CDR3 amino acids: CASNTVGNSPLHF. CDR3 in DNA: TGTGCCAGCAATACGGTCGGTAATTCACCCCTCCACTTT. This chain uses TRBV2 with TRBJ1-6, with no clear D. CDR1 is SNHLY, CDR2 FYNNEI, per germline. V gave up 7 bases and J gave up 6 bases, with 10 bases separating them. The CDR3 sequence is 13 residues long.

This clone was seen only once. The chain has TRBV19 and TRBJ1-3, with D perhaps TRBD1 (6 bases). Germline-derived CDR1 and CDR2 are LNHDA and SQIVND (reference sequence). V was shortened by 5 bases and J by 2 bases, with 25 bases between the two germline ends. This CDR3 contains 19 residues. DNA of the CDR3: TGTGCCAGTAGTCCCCCCGCGGGGGGCTACATCGGGACTGGAAACACCATATATTTT. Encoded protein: CASSPPAGGYIGTGNTIYF.

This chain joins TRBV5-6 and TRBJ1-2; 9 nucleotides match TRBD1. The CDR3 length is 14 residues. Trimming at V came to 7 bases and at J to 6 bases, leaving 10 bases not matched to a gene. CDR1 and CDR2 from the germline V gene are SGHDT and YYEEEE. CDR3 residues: CASFKDRGTDGYTF. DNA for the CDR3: TGTGCCAGCTTTAAGGACAGGGGAACGGATGGCTACACCTTC. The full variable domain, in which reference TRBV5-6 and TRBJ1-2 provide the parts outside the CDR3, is DAGVTQSPTHLIKTRGQQVTLRCSPKSGHDTVSWYQQALGQGPQFIFQYYEEEERQRGNFPDRFSGHQFPNYSSELNVNALLLGDSALYLCASFKDRGTDGYTFGSGTRLTVV.

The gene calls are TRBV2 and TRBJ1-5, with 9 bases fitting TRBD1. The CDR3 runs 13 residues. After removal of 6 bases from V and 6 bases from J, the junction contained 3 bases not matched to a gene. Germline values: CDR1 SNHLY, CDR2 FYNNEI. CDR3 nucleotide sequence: TGTGCCAGCAGGGGACAGGGAAGTCAGCCCCAGCATTTT. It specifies CASRGQGSQPQHF.

The CDR3 region is CASSLWTGDGYTF. CDR3 coding DNA: TGCGCCAGCAGCTTGTGGACAGGGGACGGCTACACCTTC. This chain joins TRBV5-1 and TRBJ1-2; 9 bases line up with TRBD1. Per germline, CDR1 SGHRS and CDR2 YFSETQ. V shed 1 base, J shed 8 bases, and the junction held 3 bases outside the gene matches. The CDR3 is 13 amino acids.

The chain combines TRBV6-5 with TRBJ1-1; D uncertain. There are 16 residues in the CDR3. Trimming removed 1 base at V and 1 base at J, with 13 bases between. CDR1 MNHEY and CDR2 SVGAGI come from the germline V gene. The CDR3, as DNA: TGTGCCAGCAGTTACTTACCGGGAGTTACGAACACTGAAGCTTTCTTT. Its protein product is CASSYLPGVTNTEAFF.

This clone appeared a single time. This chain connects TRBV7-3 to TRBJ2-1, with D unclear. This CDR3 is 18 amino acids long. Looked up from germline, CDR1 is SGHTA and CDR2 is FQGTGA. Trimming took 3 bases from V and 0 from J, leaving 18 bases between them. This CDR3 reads CASSFIRGENPSYNEQFF. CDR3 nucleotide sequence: TGTGCCAGCAGCTTTATCCGTGGGGAAAATCCCTCCTACAATGAGCAGTTCTTC.

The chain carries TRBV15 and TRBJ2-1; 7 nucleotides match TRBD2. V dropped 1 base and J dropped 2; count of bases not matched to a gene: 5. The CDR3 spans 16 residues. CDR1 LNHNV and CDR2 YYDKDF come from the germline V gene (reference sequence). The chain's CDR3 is CATSRGTGGTYNEQFF. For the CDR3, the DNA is TGTGCCACCAGCAGAGGAACGGGGGGAACCTACAATGAGCAGTTCTTC.

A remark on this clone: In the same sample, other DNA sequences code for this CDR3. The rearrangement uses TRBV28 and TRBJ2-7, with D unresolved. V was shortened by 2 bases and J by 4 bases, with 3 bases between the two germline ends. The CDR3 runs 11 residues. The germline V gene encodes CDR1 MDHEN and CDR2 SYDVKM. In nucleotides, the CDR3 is TGTGCCAGCAGTTTAGGATACGAGCAGTACTTC. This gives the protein CASSLGYEQYF. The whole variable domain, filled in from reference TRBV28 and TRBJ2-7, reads DVKVTQSSRYLVKRTGEKVFLECVQDMDHENMFWYRQDPGLGLRLIYFSYDVKMKEKGDIPEGYSVSREKKERFSLILESASTNQTSMYLCASSLGYEQYFGPGTRLTVT.

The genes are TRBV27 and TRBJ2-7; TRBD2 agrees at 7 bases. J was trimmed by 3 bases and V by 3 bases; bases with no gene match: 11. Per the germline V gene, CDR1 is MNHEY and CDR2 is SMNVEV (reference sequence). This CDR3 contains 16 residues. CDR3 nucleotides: TGTGCCAGCAGTTTCCTCCTGACGGGAGGCTTCTACGAGCAGTACTTC. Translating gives CASSFLLTGGFYEQYF.

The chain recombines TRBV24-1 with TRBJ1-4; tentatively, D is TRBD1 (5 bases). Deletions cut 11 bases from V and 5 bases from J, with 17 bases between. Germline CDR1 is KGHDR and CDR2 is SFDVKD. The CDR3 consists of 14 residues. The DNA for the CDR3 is TGTGCCAGGAGTACCGGGACGGGGAATGAAAAACTGTTTTTT. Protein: CARSTGTGNEKLFF.

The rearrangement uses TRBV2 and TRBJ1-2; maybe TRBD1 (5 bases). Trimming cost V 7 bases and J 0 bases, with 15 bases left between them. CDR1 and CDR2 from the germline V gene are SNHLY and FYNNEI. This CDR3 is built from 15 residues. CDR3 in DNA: TGTGCCAGCATTCCCACCGGGACCCCTAACTATGGCTACACCTTC. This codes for CASIPTGTPNYGYTF.